Listed here are 12 T cell receptor beta chains from one sample, sequenced in a study of blood T cell repertoires in COVID-19. Data came from immunoSEQ multiplex PCR; TCRdb stores just in-frame clones and leaves some out. In the table there are roughly 370,000 clones, around 87% of which are singletons. Sequencing was done on a sample of PBMCs or T cells enriched from blood (not recorded which). Source of these receptors: a woman aged 50 to 60 who had recovered from COVID-19.

CDR3 sequence reads: CSVATLRQGTYGYTF. The CDR3 coding sequence is TGCAGCGTCGCCACCCTCCGACAGGGGACCTATGGCTACACCTTC. This chain connects TRBV29-1 to TRBJ1-2, with 8 bases matching TRBD1. Germline CDR1 is SQVTM and CDR2 is ANQGSEA. Unmatched junction bases numbered 13, after V lost 6 bases and J lost 4 bases. The CDR3 is made up of 15 amino acids.

The chain couples TRBV13 to TRBJ2-3; D ambiguous. V shed 2 bases and J shed 2 bases, with 5 bases lying between them. Germline V gives CDR1 PRHDT, CDR2 FYEKMQ (reference sequence). This CDR3 comprises 13 residues. The CDR3 loop reads CASSLSLTDTQYF. The CDR3 nucleotides are TGTGCCAGCAGCTTAAGCCTCACAGATACGCAGTATTTT.

This clone was picked up one time. The chain joins TRBV4-2 to TRBJ1-1; D remains ambiguous. The ends were cut back, 3 bases at V and 5 bases at J, with 7 bases in the middle. The CDR3 contains 12 residues. Germline lookup yields CDR1 LGHNA and CDR2 YNFKEQ. Written as DNA, the CDR3 is TGTGCCAGCAGCCATGCGGTTACTGAAGCTTTCTTT. This translates into CASSHAVTEAFF.

The V gene is TRBV7-2, the J gene TRBJ1-5; D is undetermined. CDR3 size: 14 residues. V lost 4 bases and J lost 4, with 11 bases in between. CDR1 and CDR2 (germline): SGHTA, FQGNSA. The CDR3 region has the DNA TGTGCCAGCAGCTCCCTGCCGGGGAATCAGCCCCAGCATTTT. This encodes CASSSLPGNQPQHF.

The chain employs TRBV6-5 and TRBJ2-3; a weak D match, TRBD2 (6 bases). V lost 8 bases and J 6 bases, leaving 18 bases between the germline ends. The CDR3 has 14 amino acids. Germline values: CDR1 MNHEY, CDR2 SVGAGI. CDR3 in DNA: TGTGCCAGCGTCTTCTCGGGACTCAAGGATACGCAGTATTTT. Its translation: CASVFSGLKDTQYF.

The chain's CDR3 is CSVGLTGNYGYTF. The DNA for the CDR3 is TGCAGCGTTGGGTTAACAGGGAACTATGGCTACACCTTC. The J gene is TRBJ1-2, the V gene TRBV29-1, with a tentative D call TRBD1 (6 bases). Germline-derived CDR1 and CDR2 are SQVTM and ANQGSEA. There are 13 residues in the CDR3. V shed 4 bases and J shed 2 bases, with 11 bases lying between them.

V is TRBV30 and J is TRBJ1-5; the D is unclear. Trimming pared 1 base from V and 11 bases from J, leaving 15 bases between. This CDR3 is 13 amino acids long. Germline CDR1 and CDR2: GTSNPN and SVGIG (reference sequence). Here the CDR3 reads CAWSASGFSAQHF. The CDR3 DNA reads as TGTGCCTGGAGTGCCTCCGGTTTTTCGGCCCAGCATTTT.

Worth noting for this clone: Other DNA variants within this sample encode the same CDR3. V and J are TRBV6-5 and TRBJ1-2; 8 nucleotides line up with TRBD1. The CDR3 sequence is 12 residues long. Trimming removed 7 bases from V and 4 bases from J; junction bases left unmatched: 2. CDR1 MNHEY and CDR2 SVGAGI come from the germline V gene. CDR3 sequence reads: CASTGQGYGYTF. CDR3 DNA: TGTGCCAGCACTGGACAGGGCTATGGCTACACCTTC.

The rearrangement uses TRBV3-1 (or the pseudogene TRBV3-2) and TRBJ2-1; TRBD2 matches at 8 bases. The trim removed 0 bases at V and 4 bases at J, leaving 5 bases unmatched. The CDR3 loop spans 16 amino acids. Germline CDR1 LGHDT, CDR2 YNNKEL (reference sequence). The DNA of the CDR3 is TGTGCCAGCAGCCAAGAAGGGCGGGGGGTGTACAATGAGCAGTTCTTC. Encoded protein: CASSQEGRGVYNEQFF.

This chain connects TRBV10-3 to TRBJ2-5; 9 bases align to TRBD2. The V gene end was trimmed by 4 bases and the J gene end by 1 base; junction bases not matched to a gene: 1. The germline CDR1 and CDR2 sequences are ENHRY and SYGVKD. The CDR3 is 14 residues long. The CDR3 loop reads CAISGSGSQETQYF. The CDR3 DNA reads TGTGCCATCAGTGGTAGCGGGAGCCAAGAGACCCAGTACTTC.

The sample holds a few counts of this clone. CDR3 sequence reads: CASSAEVGGGFNSPLHF. CDR3 bases: TGTGCCAGCAGTGCCGAAGTTGGAGGGGGCTTTAATTCACCCCTCCACTTT. This sequence joins TRBV2 and TRBJ1-6; 7 bases agree with TRBD1. The CDR3 spans 17 residues. The trim removed 4 bases at V and 6 bases at J, leaving 12 bases unmatched. Per germline, CDR1 SNHLY and CDR2 FYNNEI.

This clone has just one count. V usage is TRBV27 and J usage is TRBJ1-1; D gene unclear. The V end was cut by 2 bases, the J end by 4 bases, with 11 bases between. The CDR3 totals 14 residues. The germline V gene has CDR1 MNHEY and CDR2 SMNVEV (reference sequence). In nucleotides, the CDR3 is TGTGCCAGCAGTTTAATGGGCTATAGCACTGAAGCTTTCTTT. Protein sequence: CASSLMGYSTEAFF.